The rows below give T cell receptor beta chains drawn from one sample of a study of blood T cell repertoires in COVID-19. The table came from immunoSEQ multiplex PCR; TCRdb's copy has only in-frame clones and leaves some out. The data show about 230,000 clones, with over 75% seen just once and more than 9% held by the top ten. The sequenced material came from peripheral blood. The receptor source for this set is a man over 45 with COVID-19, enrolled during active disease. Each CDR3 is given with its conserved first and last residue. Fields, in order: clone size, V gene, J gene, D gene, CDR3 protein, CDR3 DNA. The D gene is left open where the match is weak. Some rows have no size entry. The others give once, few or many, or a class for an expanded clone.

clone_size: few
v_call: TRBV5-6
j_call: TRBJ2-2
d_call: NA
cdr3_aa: CASSPTGSGELFF
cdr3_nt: TGTGCCAGCAGCCCCACAGGGTCCGGGGAGCTGTTTTTT

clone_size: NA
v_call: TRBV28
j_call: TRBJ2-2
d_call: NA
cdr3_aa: CASSLYAGSTTGELFF
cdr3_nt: TGTGCCAGCAGTTTATATGCAGGATCGACGACCGGGGAGCTGTTTTTT

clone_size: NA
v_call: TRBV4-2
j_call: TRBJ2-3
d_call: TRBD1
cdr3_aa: CASSQDGDRGNTDTQYF
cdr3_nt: TGTGCCAGCAGCCAAGATGGGGACAGGGGGAACACAGATACGCAGTATTTT

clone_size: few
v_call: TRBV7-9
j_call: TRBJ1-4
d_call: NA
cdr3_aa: CASSSPGRVAASNEKLFF
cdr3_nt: TGTGCCAGCAGCTCCCCCGGGCGGGTCGCGGCCTCTAATGAAAAACTGTTTTTT

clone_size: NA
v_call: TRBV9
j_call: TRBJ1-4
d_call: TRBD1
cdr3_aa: CASSVGSGGPEKLFF
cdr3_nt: TGTGCCAGCAGCGTAGGTTCAGGGGGGCCCGAAAAACTGTTTTTT

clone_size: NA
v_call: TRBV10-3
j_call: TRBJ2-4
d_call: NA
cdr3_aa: CAISSLQNIQYF
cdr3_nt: TGTGCCATCAGTAGTCTACAAAACATTCAGTACTTC

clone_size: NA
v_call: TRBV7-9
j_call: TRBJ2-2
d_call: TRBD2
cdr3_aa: CASSLGSGAGVDTGELFF
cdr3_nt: TGTGCCAGCAGCCTAGGCTCCGGGGCGGGAGTGGATACCGGGGAGCTGTTTTTT

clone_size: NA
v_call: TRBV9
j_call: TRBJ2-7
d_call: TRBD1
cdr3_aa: CASSVSTGAAYEQYF
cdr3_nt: TGTGCCAGCAGCGTAAGTACAGGGGCCGCCTACGAGCAGTACTTC

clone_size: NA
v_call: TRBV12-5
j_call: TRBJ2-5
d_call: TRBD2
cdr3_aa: CASGLGLAGGPFQETQYF
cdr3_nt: TGTGCTAGTGGCCTCGGACTAGCGGGGGGGCCCTTTCAAGAGACCCAGTACTTC

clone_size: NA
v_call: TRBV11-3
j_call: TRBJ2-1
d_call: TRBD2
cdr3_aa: CASSQRLAGAFF
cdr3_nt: TGTGCCAGCAGCCAAAGACTAGCGGGGGCGTTCTTC

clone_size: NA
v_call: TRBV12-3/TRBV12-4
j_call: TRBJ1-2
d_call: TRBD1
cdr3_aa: CASRLTGLDGYTF
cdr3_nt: TGTGCCAGCAGATTGACAGGGTTGGACGGCTACACCTTC

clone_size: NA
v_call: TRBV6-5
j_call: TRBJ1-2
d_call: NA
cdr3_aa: CASTIPTGFYGYTF
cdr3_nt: TGTGCCAGCACCATCCCAACAGGGTTCTATGGCTACACCTTC

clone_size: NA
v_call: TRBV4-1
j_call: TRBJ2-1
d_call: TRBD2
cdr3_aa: CASSQDQAASGVYNEQFF
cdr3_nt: TGCGCCAGCAGCCAAGACCAGGCGGCTAGCGGGGTTTACAATGAGCAGTTCTTC

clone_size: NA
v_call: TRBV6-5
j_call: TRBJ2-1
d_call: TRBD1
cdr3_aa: CASSYDRDYNEQFF
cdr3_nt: TGTGCCAGCAGTTATGACAGGGACTACAATGAGCAGTTCTTC

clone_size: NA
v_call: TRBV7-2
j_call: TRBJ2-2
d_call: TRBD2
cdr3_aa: CASSPGLNTGELFF
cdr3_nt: TGTGCCAGCAGCCCGGGACTAAACACCGGGGAGCTGTTTTTT

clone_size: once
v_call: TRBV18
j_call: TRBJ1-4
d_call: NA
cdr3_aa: CASSPSVQGNEKLFF
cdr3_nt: TGTGCCAGCTCACCGTCGGTTCAGGGGAATGAAAAACTGTTTTTT

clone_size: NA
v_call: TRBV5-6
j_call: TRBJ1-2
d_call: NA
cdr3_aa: CASSLRGGYTF
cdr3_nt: TGTGCCAGCAGCTTACGGGGGGGCTACACCTTC

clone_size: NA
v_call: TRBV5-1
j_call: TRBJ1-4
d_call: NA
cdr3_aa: CATSSGPPNEKLFF
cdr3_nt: TGCGCCACCTCGAGTGGGCCCCCTAATGAAAAACTGTTTTTT

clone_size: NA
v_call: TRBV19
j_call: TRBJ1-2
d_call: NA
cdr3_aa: CASSYPGQRDYGYTF
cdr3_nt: TGTGCCAGTAGTTATCCGGGACAAAGGGACTATGGCTACACCTTC

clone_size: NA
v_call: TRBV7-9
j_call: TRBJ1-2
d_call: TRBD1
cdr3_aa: CASSAGQYYGYTF
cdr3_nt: TGTGCCAGCAGCGCGGGACAGTACTATGGCTACACCTTC

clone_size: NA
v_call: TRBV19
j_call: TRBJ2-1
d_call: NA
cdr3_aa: CASSIFNEQFF
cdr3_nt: TGTGCCAGTAGTATCTTCAATGAGCAGTTCTTC

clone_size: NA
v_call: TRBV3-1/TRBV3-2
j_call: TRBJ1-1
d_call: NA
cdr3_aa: CASSQDWGRNSGTEAFF
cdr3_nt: TGTGCCAGCAGCCAAGATTGGGGGAGGAATAGTGGCACTGAAGCTTTCTTT

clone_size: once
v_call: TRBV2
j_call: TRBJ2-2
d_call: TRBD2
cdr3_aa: CASRGGSGGLTGELFF
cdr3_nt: TGTGCCAGCAGAGGAGGTAGCGGGGGGTTAACCGGGGAGCTGTTTTTT

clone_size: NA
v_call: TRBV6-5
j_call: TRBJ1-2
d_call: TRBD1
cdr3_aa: CASSYTRQGTYGYTF
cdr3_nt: TGTGCCAGCAGTTACACCCGACAGGGGACCTATGGCTACACCTTC

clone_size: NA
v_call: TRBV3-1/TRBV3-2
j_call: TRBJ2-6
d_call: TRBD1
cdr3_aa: CASSQVRQGVAGANVLTF
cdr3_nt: TGTGCCAGCAGCCAAGTGCGCCAGGGGGTGGCTGGGGCCAACGTCCTGACTTTC

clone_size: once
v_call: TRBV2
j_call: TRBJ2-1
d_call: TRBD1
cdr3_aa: CASSEARAGGMSVFF
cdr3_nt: TGTGCCAGCAGTGAAGCCAGGGCAGGGGGAATGAGTGTGTTCTTC

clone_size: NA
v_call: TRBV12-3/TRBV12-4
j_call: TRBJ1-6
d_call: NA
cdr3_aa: CASTTVDSPLHF
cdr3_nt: TGTGCCAGCACAACAGTAGATTCACCCCTCCACTTT

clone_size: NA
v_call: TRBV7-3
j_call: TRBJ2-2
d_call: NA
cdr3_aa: CASSSGPGANTGELFF
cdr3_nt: TGTGCCAGCAGCTCCGGGCCAGGGGCGAACACCGGGGAGCTGTTTTTT

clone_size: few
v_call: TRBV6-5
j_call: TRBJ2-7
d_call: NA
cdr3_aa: CASRSRAYEQYF
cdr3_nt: TGTGCCAGCAGATCCAGGGCCTACGAGCAGTACTTC

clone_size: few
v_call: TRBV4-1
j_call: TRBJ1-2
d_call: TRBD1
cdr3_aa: CASSQDETGKYGYTF
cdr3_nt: TGCGCCAGCAGCCAAGATGAGACAGGGAAATATGGCTACACCTTC

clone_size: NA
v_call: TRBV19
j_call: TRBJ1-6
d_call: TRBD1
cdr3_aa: CASSIGTGGNSPLHF
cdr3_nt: TGTGCCAGTAGTATCGGGACAGGTGGTAATTCACCCCTCCACTTT

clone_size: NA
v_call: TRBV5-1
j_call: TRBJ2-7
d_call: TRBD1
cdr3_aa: CASSLGQGGEQYF
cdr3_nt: TGCGCCAGCAGCTTGGGACAGGGCGGCGAGCAGTACTTC

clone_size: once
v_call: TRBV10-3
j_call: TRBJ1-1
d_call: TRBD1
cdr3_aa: CAISEGQGETNTEAFF
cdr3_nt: TGTGCCATCAGTGAGGGACAGGGGGAGACGAACACTGAAGCTTTCTTT

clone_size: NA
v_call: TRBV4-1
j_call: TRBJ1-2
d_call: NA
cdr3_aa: CASSQLGHPNYGYTF
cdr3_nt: TGCGCCAGCAGCCAACTGGGACACCCTAACTATGGCTACACCTTC

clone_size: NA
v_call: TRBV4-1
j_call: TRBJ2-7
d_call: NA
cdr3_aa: CASSQETGLHEQYF
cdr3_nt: TGCGCCAGCAGCCAGGAAACAGGGCTCCACGAGCAGTACTTC

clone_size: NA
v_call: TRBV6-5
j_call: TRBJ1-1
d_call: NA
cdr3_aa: CASSYFRENTEAFF
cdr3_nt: TGTGCCAGCAGTTACTTTCGAGAAAACACTGAAGCTTTCTTT

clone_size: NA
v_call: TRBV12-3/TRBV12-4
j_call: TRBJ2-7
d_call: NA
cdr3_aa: CASSFGTAGEQYF
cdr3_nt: TGTGCCAGCAGTTTTGGCACCGCGGGCGAGCAGTACTTC

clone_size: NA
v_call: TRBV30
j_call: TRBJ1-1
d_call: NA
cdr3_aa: CAWSTWGGPRNTEAFF
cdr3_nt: TGTGCCTGGAGTACCTGGGGGGGACCGAGGAACACTGAAGCTTTCTTT

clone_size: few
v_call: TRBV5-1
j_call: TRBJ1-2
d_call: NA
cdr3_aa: CASSAGGLNYGYTF
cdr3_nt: TGCGCCAGCAGCGCGGGGGGACTTAACTATGGCTACACCTTC

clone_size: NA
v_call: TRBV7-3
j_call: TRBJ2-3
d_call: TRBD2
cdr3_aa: CASSQEGTSGGTLITQYF
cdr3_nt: TGTGCCAGCAGCCAAGAGGGGACTAGCGGGGGGACGTTAATTACGCAGTATTTT

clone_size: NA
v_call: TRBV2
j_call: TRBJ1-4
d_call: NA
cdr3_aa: CASSEPRGLREKLFF
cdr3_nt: TGTGCCAGCAGTGAACCCCGAGGGTTGAGGGAAAAACTGTTTTTT

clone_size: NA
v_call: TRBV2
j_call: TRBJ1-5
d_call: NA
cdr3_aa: CASSDRTTYNQPQHF
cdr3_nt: TGTGCCAGCAGTGACAGGACAACTTACAATCAGCCCCAGCATTTT

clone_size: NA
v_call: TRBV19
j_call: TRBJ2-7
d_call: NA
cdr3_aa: CASSSAGYEQYF
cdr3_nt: TGTGCCAGTAGTTCCGCGGGGTACGAGCAGTACTTC

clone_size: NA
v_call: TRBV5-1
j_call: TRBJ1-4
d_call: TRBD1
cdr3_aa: CASSRQGIGQLATNEKLFF
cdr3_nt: TGCGCCAGCAGCCGACAGGGTATAGGGCAACTAGCAACTAATGAAAAACTGTTTTTT

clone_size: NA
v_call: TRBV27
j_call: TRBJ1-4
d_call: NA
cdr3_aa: CASSPQGGEKLFF
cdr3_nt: TGTGCCAGCAGTCCCCAGGGTGGGGAAAAACTGTTTTTT